This TCR beta chain is drawn from a study of T cell changes during pregnancy in multiple sclerosis. The CDR3 is made up of 16 amino acids. V was shortened by 1 base and J by 0 bases, with 9 bases between the two germline ends. The germline V gene encodes CDR1 SEHNR and CDR2 FQNEAQ (reference sequence). The assay was immunoSEQ multiplex PCR, and TCRdb's table has in-frame clones only and misses some. The sample consists of 70,000 to 80,000 clones, roughly 92% of them appearing once. The sequencing here drew on peripheral blood, taken after pregnancy. The TCR comes from a female donor in good health, enrolled as a control in a pregnancy study. The chain has TRBV7-9 and TRBJ2-2; D may be TRBD2 (6 bases). CDR3 in DNA: TGTGCCAGCAGCTTAGTGGGGGGATCGAACACCGGGGAGCTGTTTTTT. Amino acids: CASSLVGGSNTGELFF.